The sequence of this T cell receptor (beta chain) was determined in a study of cytomegalovirus exposure and HLA in healthy donors. Broader study findings: A list of 164 TCR beta chains associated with cytomegalovirus was given.

Use of 60 Vbeta and 13 Jbeta primers characterized the PCR. Profiling relied on immunoSEQ multiplex PCR, and the TCRdb table lists in-frame clones only, not all of them. This table has over 100,000 clones, roughly 80% appearing once. CDR1 and CDR2 from the germline V gene are ENHRY and SYGVKD. The CDR3 sequence is 16 residues long. With 6 bases removed from V and 0 bases from J, the gap between germline ends came to 17 bases. On this clone itself: Its antigen remains unknown.

This sequence originates from a man in his forties in good health and CMV-seronegative. The chain recombines TRBV10-3 with TRBJ1-1; tentative D call: TRBD1 (6 bases). Sequenced sample: PBMCs. The CDR3 DNA is TGTGCCATCAGCCCCCCAGGGGCCCCTATGAACACTGAAGCTTTCTTT. Translated, it gives CAISPPGAPMNTEAFF.